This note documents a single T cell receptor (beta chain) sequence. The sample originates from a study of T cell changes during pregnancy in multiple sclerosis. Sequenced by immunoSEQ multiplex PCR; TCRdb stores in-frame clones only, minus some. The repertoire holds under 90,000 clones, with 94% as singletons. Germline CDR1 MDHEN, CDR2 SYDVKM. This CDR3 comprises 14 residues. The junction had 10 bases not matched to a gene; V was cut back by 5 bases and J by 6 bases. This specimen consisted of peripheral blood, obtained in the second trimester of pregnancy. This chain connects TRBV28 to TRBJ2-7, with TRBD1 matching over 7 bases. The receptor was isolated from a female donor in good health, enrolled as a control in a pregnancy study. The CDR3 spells CASSTTGPPGEQYF. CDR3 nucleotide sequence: TGTGCCAGCAGTACGACAGGGCCTCCTGGCGAGCAGTACTTC. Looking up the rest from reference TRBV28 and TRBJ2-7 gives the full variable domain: DVKVTQSSRYLVKRTGEKVFLECVQDMDHENMFWYRQDPGLGLRLIYFSYDVKMKEKGDIPEGYSVSREKKERFSLILESASTNQTSMYLCASSTTGPPGEQYFGPGTRLTVT.